This T cell receptor beta chain comes out of a study of CD8+CD57+ T cells in acquired aplastic anemia. Study background: CD4+ and CD8+ cells, once sorted, gave DNA averaging about 3.4 ug.

It was genomic DNA that served as the template for profiling TCR beta VDJ and CDR3. TCRdb used MiXCR to reprocess the reads, holding one entry per CDR3 protein. The sample holds 62,000 or so distinct CDR3 sequences, around 50% seen once. To note about this clonotype: Its target is not known.

Trimming removed 7 bases from V and 2 bases from J, with 14 bases in between. Germline CDR1 SNHLY, CDR2 FYNNEI. There are 15 residues in the CDR3. Whole-study findings and limits: Patients shared 25 to 30 CD8+ CDR3 sequences with controls.

The chain combines TRBV2 with TRBJ1-4, with D hard to call. This TCR was recovered from a human donor in good health, serving as a control. Input material: sorted CD4+, CD8+, or CD8+CD57+ T cells (not recorded which) from PBMCs. CDR3 DNA: TGTGCCAGCAACCCACAGACATCGACTAATGAAAAACTGTTTTTT. Translated, it gives CASNPQTSTNEKLFF.